These T cell receptor beta chains were read from a single sample in a study of T cell repertoires in cytomegalovirus infection. Via MiXCR, TCRdb re-called the reads, giving one row per CDR3 protein. The repertoire holds about 490,000 distinct CDR3 sequences, with about 15% as singletons. The sample taken for sequencing was CD8+ T cells from PBMCs. These receptors came from a human donor in good health (CMV status not recorded). Some clones in this sample may be carry-over from other donors' samples. Each CDR3 is given with its conserved first and last residue.

v_gene,j_gene,len,CDR3aa
TRBV4-1,TRBJ2-7,15,CASSQTLAESYEQYF
TRBV5-4,TRBJ2-1,16,CASSATSGSISNEQFF
TRBV7-9,TRBJ2-7,15,CASRNTGTGGYEQYF
TRBV28,TRBJ1-5,15,CASSTHIYSNQPQHF
TRBV6-5,TRBJ1-1,13,CASSYSAGPEAFF
TRBV4-2,TRBJ1-5,14,CASSQAGAGQPQHF
TRBV6-4,TRBJ2-1,15,CASSDSRQESNEQFF
TRBV20-1,TRBJ1-6,14,CRAEGGLAHSPLHF
TRBV24-1,TRBJ2-3,14,CATSDLGSPDTQYF
TRBV5-6,TRBJ1-2,19,CASSLGRTGTGVSNYGYTF
TRBV7-9,TRBJ2-5,15,CASSAGESYQETQYF
TRBV14,TRBJ2-1,17,CASSQRRTGFDYNEQFF
TRBV11-2,TRBJ2-7,13,CASRPAGASEQYF
TRBV27,TRBJ1-4,14,CASRPDRVNEKLFF
TRBV29-1,TRBJ1-2,11,CSVEEREGYTF
TRBV7-9,TRBJ1-1,15,CASSLERGGVIQAFF
TRBV7-9,TRBJ2-7,15,CASSTRQRGIYEQYF
TRBV30,TRBJ2-7,11,CAWKAPVEQYF
TRBV28,TRBJ2-7,16,CASSLFLADSSYEQYF
TRBV5-1,TRBJ1-2,15,CASSLSGPTAHGYTF
TRBV6-1,TRBJ1-2,11,CATIRGPGYTF
TRBV11-2,TRBJ2-7,14,CASSSGVGGYEQYF
TRBV29-1,TRBJ2-7,14,CSVEAGTASYEQYF
TRBV14,TRBJ2-1,17,CASSQAMGQGAFNEQFF
TRBV29-1,TRBJ1-2,11,CSAPDFYGYTF
TRBV7-4,TRBJ1-1,13,CASNPTGETEAFF
TRBV6-6,TRBJ1-5,15,CASSTPWEGAQPQHF
TRBV6-2/TRBV6-3,TRBJ1-2,14,CASSPGTDLYGYTF